This entry lists 27 T cell receptor beta chains sequenced from one sample in a study of shared clonotypes between healthy human individuals. Clones were sequenced by immunoSEQ multiplex PCR, and TCRdb holds only the in-frame ones, with some missing. The table shows 2 million to 2.5 million clones, with 90% to 96% occurring only once. Sequenced sample: naive CD4+ T cells sorted from blood. As to subset: CD45RA+ positively selected. The receptor set was obtained from a man younger than 35 in good health.

This clone appeared a single time. The chain links TRBV7-2 to TRBJ2-1; a possible D gene is TRBD1 (5 bases). Germline V gene sequence: CDR1 SGHTA, CDR2 FQGNSA. V was pared by 3 bases and J by 4 bases, with 13 bases between. The CDR3 sequence is 15 residues long. The CDR3 region has the DNA TGTGCCAGCAGCTTTAACAGGCTCGGATACAATGAGCAGTTCTTC. It specifies CASSFNRLGYNEQFF.

The genes are TRBV5-6 and TRBJ1-6; 9 bases line up with TRBD1. This CDR3 comprises 15 residues. Germline CDR1 is SGHDT and CDR2 is YYEEEE. Trimming at V came to 4 bases and at J to 10 bases, leaving 9 bases not matched to a gene. The CDR3 here is CASSAGQGRGSPLHF. The CDR3 region has the DNA TGTGCCAGCAGCGCGGGACAGGGAAGAGGCTCACCCCTCCACTTT.

CDR3 amino acids: CARPGQGDSPLHF. CDR3 sequence (DNA): TGCGCCAGACCGGGACAGGGGGATTCACCCCTCCACTTT. The V and J genes are TRBV10-2 and TRBJ1-6; 11 bases match TRBD1. Germline V gene data show CDR1 as WSHSY and CDR2 as SAAADI. J gave up 8 bases and V 9 bases, and 3 bases lay outside the gene matches. The CDR3 totals 13 residues.

The chain is built from TRBV6-1 and TRBJ1-5; the D is unclear. Germline lookup yields CDR1 MNHNS and CDR2 SASEGT. Deletions cut 0 bases from V and 3 bases from J, with 12 bases between. CDR3 length: 16 amino acids. CDR3 sequence reads: CASSEAAGSLNQPQHF. CDR3 coding DNA: TGTGCCAGCAGTGAAGCCGCGGGATCCCTCAATCAGCCCCAGCATTTT.

The chain employs TRBV18 and TRBJ2-7; no clear D gene. Germline V gene lookup returns CDR1 KGHSH and CDR2 LQKENI. The CDR3 totals 13 residues. V lost 5 bases and J 6 bases, leaving 14 bases between the germline ends. For the CDR3, the DNA is TGTGCCAGCTCAACTTCGGATGGCGGCGAGCAGTACTTC. Translated, it gives CASSTSDGGEQYF.

A word on this clone: Distinct nucleotide sequences in the sample also encode this CDR3. The V gene is TRBV25-1, the J gene TRBJ1-3; possible D gene TRBD1, 5 bases. Trimming shortened V by 2 bases and J by 1 base, and 6 bases separated the two germline ends. The CDR3 runs 14 residues. The V gene's germline CDR1 is MGHDK and CDR2 SYGVNS. The CDR3 nucleotides are TGTGCCAGCAGTGAAAGGGGATCTGGAAACACCATATATTTT. Protein product: CASSERGSGNTIYF.

This chain connects TRBV19 to TRBJ1-3, with 7 bases lining up with TRBD1. In germline, CDR1 is LNHDA, CDR2 SQIVND (reference sequence). V dropped 7 bases and J dropped 2; count of bases not matched to a gene: 2. The CDR3 totals 13 residues. The CDR3 sequence: CASIGTAGNTIYF. CDR3 DNA sequence: TGTGCCAGTATTGGGACAGCTGGAAACACCATATATTTT. Variable domain in full (rest from reference TRBV19 and TRBJ1-3): DGGITQSPKYLFRKEGQNVTLSCEQNLNHDAMYWYRQDPGQGLRLIYYSQIVNDFQKGDIAEGYSVSREKKESFPLTVTSAQKNPTAFYLCASIGTAGNTIYFGEGSWLTVV.

The rearrangement links TRBV6-5 to TRBJ2-1; D call uncertain. The V gene's germline CDR1 is MNHEY and CDR2 SVGAGI. V was clipped by 5 bases and J by 9 bases, with 11 bases between them. The CDR3 consists of 12 residues. This chain's CDR3 is CASSQLLGEQFF. CDR3 sequence (DNA): TGTGCCAGCAGTCAGTTATTAGGTGAGCAGTTCTTC.

This chain uses TRBV4-3 with TRBJ2-1; unclear D gene. Trimming took off 0 bases at V and 4 bases at J, with 13 bases between the two ends. The CDR3 is made up of 16 amino acids. The germline CDR1 and CDR2 sequences are LGHNA and YSLEER. CDR3 nucleotide sequence: TGCGCCAGCAGCCAAGATCTGTCACTACGGTACAATGAGCAGTTCTTC. Translation: CASSQDLSLRYNEQFF.

On this clone: At the DNA level, this CDR3 is encoded by other sequences in the same sample as well. The J gene is TRBJ2-5, the V gene TRBV5-1; no reliable D call. This CDR3 is 13 amino acids long. CDR1 SGHRS and CDR2 YFSETQ come from the germline V gene. V was trimmed by 3 bases and J by 1 base, leaving 7 bases between them. The CDR3 loop is CASSWGTQETQYF. In nucleotides, the CDR3 is TGCGCCAGCAGCTGGGGTACCCAAGAGACCCAGTACTTC.

The V and J genes are TRBV6-1 and TRBJ2-7; perhaps D is TRBD1 or TRBD2 (5 bases each). Germline V CDR1 and CDR2: MNHNS, SASEGT. Trimming pared 2 bases from V and 2 bases from J, leaving 13 bases between. This CDR3 spans 15 amino acids. In DNA, the CDR3 is TGTGCCAGCAGTGAACCGGGACGGGTTACCTACGAGCAGTACTTC. It yields the protein CASSEPGRVTYEQYF.

The rearrangement links TRBV15 to TRBJ1-4; D unclear. Germline lookup yields CDR1 LNHNV and CDR2 YYDKDF (reference sequence). The CDR3 runs 16 residues. The germline V and J ends were trimmed by 0 bases and 2 bases, with 10 bases remaining between them. The CDR3 sequence is CATSRDMGNTNEKLFF. The DNA for the CDR3 is TGTGCCACCAGCAGAGATATGGGGAACACTAATGAAAAACTGTTTTTT.

This chain joins TRBV10-1 and TRBJ2-5; 8 bases match TRBD1. The CDR3 is 14 residues long. The trim removed 10 bases at V and 5 bases at J, leaving 12 bases unmatched. Germline CDR1 and CDR2: WNHNN and SYGVQD (reference sequence). DNA for the CDR3: TGCGCCACGTCCCGGGACAGGTTTGGCGAGACCCAGTACTTC. This codes for CATSRDRFGETQYF.

The chain has TRBV19 and TRBJ2-5; tentative D call: TRBD2 (5 bases). This CDR3 is built from 15 residues. Trimming left V 7 bases short and J 1 base short, with 16 bases between. Looked up from germline, CDR1 is LNHDA and CDR2 is SQIVND (reference sequence). The CDR3: CASNALGGVQETQYF. The CDR3 region has the DNA TGTGCCAGTAATGCCCTAGGAGGTGTCCAAGAGACCCAGTACTTC.

This chain links TRBV10-3 with TRBJ2-1; TRBD2 aligns across 7 bases. CDR1 is ENHRY, CDR2 SYGVKD, per germline. The junction had 4 bases not matched to a gene; V was cut back by 4 bases and J by 10 bases. The CDR3 covers 12 residues. The CDR3 nucleotides are TGTGCCATCAGTGTGGGACTACCGGAGCAGTTCTTC. Translation gives CAISVGLPEQFF.

The chain employs TRBV5-5 and TRBJ1-5, with a tentative D call TRBD1 (5 bases). V dropped 0 bases and J dropped 3 bases, with 13 bases sitting between them. Germline CDR1 is SGHKS and CDR2 is YYEKEE (reference sequence). The CDR3 spans 16 residues. The CDR3 here is CASSLDIGGNNQPQHF. DNA of the CDR3: TGTGCCAGCAGCTTGGATATCGGGGGAAACAATCAGCCCCAGCATTTT. Combining the CDR3 with reference TRBV5-5 and TRBJ1-5 gives the whole variable domain DAGVTQSPTHLIKTRGQQVTLRCSPISGHKSVSWYQQVLGQGPQFIFQYYEKEERGRGNFPDRFSARQFPNYSSELNVNALLLGDSALYLCASSLDIGGNNQPQHFGDGTRLSIL.

A note on this clone: At the DNA level, this CDR3 is encoded by other sequences in the same sample as well. The chain has TRBV19 and TRBJ2-2; maybe TRBD1 (6 bases). Germline CDR1 is LNHDA and CDR2 is SQIVND (reference sequence). The CDR3 runs 14 residues. Trimming took off 1 base at V and 4 bases at J, with 7 bases between the two ends. CDR3 in amino acids: CASSIGGGTGELFF. CDR3 DNA sequence: TGTGCCAGTAGTATAGGAGGGGGCACCGGGGAGCTGTTTTTT.

The V and J genes are TRBV18 and TRBJ2-7; D may be TRBD1 or TRBD2 (5 bases each). The germline V gene has CDR1 KGHSH and CDR2 LQKENI. CDR3 length equals 14 residues. Trimming removed 8 bases at V and 1 base at J, with 15 bases between. The CDR3 region is CASRRGTASYEQYF. The CDR3 DNA reads TGTGCCAGCCGCCGTGGGACGGCTTCCTACGAGCAGTACTTC.

Comments on this clone: Other nucleotide sequences from this sample produce the same CDR3. The rearrangement joins TRBV29-1 to TRBJ1-1; no firm D call. Germline CDR1 SQVTM, CDR2 ANQGSEA. CDR3 length: 13 amino acids. Trimming left V 3 bases short and J 0 bases short, with 8 bases between. The CDR3 coding sequence is TGCAGCGTTGAGCGGCAGATGAACACTGAAGCTTTCTTT. This gives the protein CSVERQMNTEAFF.

The chain joins TRBV5-1 to TRBJ2-7; 11 bases line up with TRBD2. Looked up from germline, CDR1 is SGHRS and CDR2 is YFSETQ. V dropped 3 bases and J dropped 4; count of bases not matched to a gene: 12. This CDR3 is 17 amino acids long. CDR3: CASSSSVTGTSGYEQYF. The CDR3 DNA reads as TGCGCCAGCAGCTCTTCTGTCACCGGGACTAGCGGATACGAGCAGTACTTC.

J is TRBJ2-7 and V is TRBV7-9, with D perhaps TRBD2 (5 bases). The germline CDR1 and CDR2 sequences are SEHNR and FQNEAQ (reference sequence). The ends were cut back, 5 bases at V and 4 bases at J, with 12 bases in the middle. The CDR3 spans 13 residues. The CDR3 sequence: CASSPTTYYEQYF. The CDR3 nucleotides are TGTGCCAGCAGCCCGACTACTTATTACGAGCAGTACTTC. Complete variable domain (other parts from reference TRBV7-9 and TRBJ2-7): DTGVSQNPRHKITKRGQNVTFRCDPISEHNRLYWYRQTLGQGPEFLTYFQNEAQLEKSRLLSDRFSAERPKGSFSTLEIQRTEQGDSAMYLCASSPTTYYEQYFGPGTRLTVT.

The DNA for the CDR3 is TGCGCCAGCAGTGATGCGACCACCCCTGGAAACACCATATATTTT. It codes for CASSDATTPGNTIYF. This chain uses TRBV10-1 with TRBJ1-3, with D unresolved. In germline, CDR1 is WNHNN, CDR2 SYGVQD (reference sequence). The CDR3 has 15 amino acids. V was clipped by 3 bases and J by 2 bases, with 11 bases between them.

The V call is TRBV5-1, the J call TRBJ2-2; tentatively, D is TRBD2 (6 bases). The germline V gene has CDR1 SGHRS and CDR2 YFSETQ. This CDR3 is 15 amino acids long. V gave up 4 bases and J gave up 6 bases, with 16 bases separating them. The CDR3 DNA follows: TGCGCCAGCAGCCTGGACGGGAGAGCGGCCGGGGAGCTGTTTTTT. Protein product: CASSLDGRAAGELFF.

The chain uses TRBV11-2 and TRBJ2-3; 9 bases match TRBD2. The length of the CDR3 is 18 residues. V gave up 4 bases and J gave up 7 bases; unmatched junction bases: 18. Germline V gene sequence: CDR1 SGHAT, CDR2 FQNNGV. The chain's CDR3 is CASSWGGELAGTTHTQYF. The CDR3 DNA reads as TGTGCCAGCAGCTGGGGGGGAGAGCTAGCGGGGACCACCCATACGCAGTATTTT.

The table lists this clone with a count of one. The chain uses TRBV11-2 and TRBJ1-5; D call uncertain. From germline, CDR1 is SGHAT and CDR2 FQNNGV. The CDR3 runs 13 residues. V was trimmed by 4 bases and J by 3 bases, leaving 7 bases between them. CDR3 sequence (DNA): TGTGCCAGCAGCTCCTACTACAATCAGCCCCAGCATTTT. This encodes CASSSYYNQPQHF.

The chain carries TRBV2 and TRBJ1-4, with a weak D call TRBD1 (5 bases). CDR3 length: 19 residues. Per germline, CDR1 SNHLY and CDR2 FYNNEI. V lost 0 bases, J lost 8 bases, and 25 bases lay in between. This CDR3 is CASSEALDALGGVGEKLFF. CDR3 bases: TGTGCCAGCAGTGAAGCGCTTGACGCCCTGGGGGGGGTTGGCGAAAAACTGTTTTTT.

This chain uses TRBV19 with TRBJ1-2; D remains ambiguous. The CDR3 covers 13 residues. V lost 3 bases and J lost 4, with 9 bases in between. Germline values: CDR1 LNHDA, CDR2 SQIVND (reference sequence). DNA of the CDR3: TGTGCCAGTAGTATTGGGCAGCCCTATGGCTACACCTTC. This translates into CASSIGQPYGYTF.